The clone carrying this TCR beta chain has just a few counts. Its antigen is not known. An Oncomine TCR Beta short-read assay was used to sequence the DNA from cultured CD4+ T cells. Once CD4+ T cells had been cultured, genomic DNA was extracted from them. TCRdb redid the calling of the PCR reads with MiXCR, one entry per CDR3 protein. The sample shows roughly 19,000 distinct CDR3 sequences, more than 55% of them seen only once. The sample comes from a study of vaccination and CD4 T cells after COVID-19. Study information: Post-vaccine sampling followed dose two by a median about 72 days (range 14 to 241). The cells were exposed to overlapping spike peptides originating from SARS-CoV-2, HCoV-NL63, HCoV-OC43 and HCoV-229E for stimulation.

This sample's treatment: roughly 10-day PBMC culture with coronavirus spike peptide pools or control peptides (ViraFEST assay). After expanding antigen-specific T cells with peptide pools, ViraFEST sequenced their TCRs. The V and J ends lost 0 bases and 1 base respectively, with 12 bases between them. The CDR3 covers 15 residues. Germline-derived CDR1 and CDR2 are DFQATT and SNEGSKA (reference sequence). Sequencing was done on a sample of CD4+ T cells from blood, cultured in vitro. This sequence was found in a human donor who had recovered from COVID-19. The rearrangement links TRBV20-1 to TRBJ1-2; D is uncertain. CDR3 sequence reads: CSARDQAAVNYGYTF. The CDR3 region has the DNA TGCAGTGCTAGAGATCAGGCAGCAGTTAACTATGGCTACACCTTC.